A single sample gave rise to the 23 T cell receptor beta chains below, sequenced in a study of naive and memory T cell subsets. An equimolar mix of two oligonucleotides served as the beta constant-region primer for TRBC1 and TRBC2. TCRdb passed the UMI-ligation and nested PCR reads through MiXCR, listing each CDR3 protein once. The table records 150,000 or so distinct CDR3 sequences, about 15% of them present only once. Sequencing was done on a sample of naive CD4+ T cells from blood. Receptors originate from a human donor in good health.

This chain connects TRBV6-5 to TRBJ2-5; TRBD2 matches at 7 bases. The CDR3 has 16 residues. V trimming: 5 bases; J trimming: 3 bases; junction bases outside the gene matches: 12. Germline CDR1 reads MNHEY; CDR2 reads SVGAGI. As DNA, the CDR3 is TGTGCCAGCAGTCGGGGTCTGGGGCTAGCGGAAGAGACCCAGTACTTC. It translates to CASSRGLGLAEETQYF.

This clonotype has only a few counts. This rearrangement joins TRBV6-6 to TRBJ2-5, with D tentatively TRBD1 or TRBD2 (5 bases each). This CDR3 is built from 14 residues. Germline V lookup: CDR1 MNHNY, CDR2 SVGAGI (reference sequence). V lost 4 bases, J lost 3 bases, and 12 bases lay in between. The CDR3 loop is CASSWAGTEETQYF. CDR3 DNA sequence: TGTGCCAGCAGTTGGGCAGGGACGGAAGAGACCCAGTACTTC.

The chain joins TRBV20-1 to TRBJ2-7; 12 nucleotides align to TRBD1. The V segment lost 5 bases and the J segment 4 bases; nucleotides outside the gene matches: 9. This CDR3 has 15 amino acids. In germline, CDR1 is DFQATT, CDR2 SNEGSKA (reference sequence). The CDR3 reads CSASGQGALGYEQYF. The CDR3 bases are TGCAGTGCTTCGGGACAGGGGGCCTTAGGGTACGAGCAGTACTTC.

The chain employs TRBV24-1 and TRBJ2-1; 10 nucleotides agree with TRBD2. Unmatched junction bases numbered 6, after V lost 4 bases and J lost 7 bases. CDR1 is KGHDR, CDR2 SFDVKD, per germline. The CDR3 extends over 15 amino acids. CDR3 DNA sequence: TGTGCCACCAGTGAAGCGGGAGGGCCAGAAAATGAGCAGTTCTTC. This codes for CATSEAGGPENEQFF.

This clonotype was counted a few times. The gene calls are TRBV7-2 and TRBJ2-2, with 9 bases matching TRBD2. V was clipped by 1 base and J by 6 bases; unmatched bases: 6. The CDR3 extends over 16 amino acids. CDR1 is SGHTA, CDR2 FQGNSA, per germline. CDR3 sequence: CASSLVLAGLSGELFF. The CDR3 DNA reads as TGTGCCAGCAGCTTAGTTCTAGCGGGGTTGTCCGGGGAGCTGTTTTTT.

The chain links TRBV28 to TRBJ1-1; a possible D gene is TRBD1 (6 bases). V lost 4 bases and J 2 bases, leaving 17 bases between the germline ends. CDR3 length: 16 amino acids. Germline assignment: CDR1 MDHEN and CDR2 SYDVKM. The CDR3 loop reads CASSSSAQGPNTEAFF. Written as DNA, the CDR3 is TGTGCCAGCAGTTCTAGTGCACAGGGCCCTAACACTGAAGCTTTCTTT.

The chain has TRBV7-9 and TRBJ1-5; weak D call: TRBD1 (5 bases). This CDR3 region has 16 residues. Trimming removed 1 base at V and 2 bases at J, with 12 bases between. Germline CDR1 reads SEHNR; CDR2 reads FQNEAQ (reference sequence). In DNA form, the CDR3 reads TGTGCCAGCAGCTTAGAGGGGAGAGGTGGCAATCAGCCCCAGCATTTT. Its translation: CASSLEGRGGNQPQHF. Filled out from reference TRBV7-9 and TRBJ1-5, the complete variable domain reads DTGVSQNPRHKITKRGQNVTFRCDPISEHNRLYWYRQTLGQGPEFLTYFQNEAQLEKSRLLSDRFSAERPKGSFSTLEIQRTEQGDSAMYLCASSLEGRGGNQPQHFGDGTRLSIL.

Only a few counts were recorded for this clonotype. The gene calls are TRBV5-1 and TRBJ2-1; D might be TRBD1 (6 bases). Germline V lookup: CDR1 SGHRS, CDR2 YFSETQ. The CDR3 extends over 18 amino acids. V lost 4 bases to trimming and J lost 0 bases, with 20 bases between them. CDR3 DNA sequence: TGCGCCAGCAGCGGGGACACATTTGGACAGACCTCCTACAATGAGCAGTTCTTC. Its translation is CASSGDTFGQTSYNEQFF.

In its sample, this clonotype was seen a few times. This chain connects TRBV20-1 to TRBJ2-7; TRBD2 is a possible D gene (6 bases). This CDR3 has 14 amino acids. Germline-derived CDR1 and CDR2 are DFQATT and SNEGSKA (reference sequence). The V end lost 5 bases, the J end lost 2 bases, and 16 bases lay between the germline ends. CDR3 sequence (DNA): TGCAGTGCTTTCCTAGCGCGTCCGCCCTACGAGCAGTACTTC. Protein sequence: CSAFLARPPYEQYF.

This rearrangement joins TRBV12-3 or TRBV12-4 to TRBJ2-1; 8 nucleotides align to TRBD2. CDR3 size: 15 residues. J gave up 5 bases and V 5 bases, and 8 bases lay outside the gene matches. The DNA of the CDR3 is TGTGCCAGCAGTCTTACTAGCGGAGTCGACAATGAGCAGTTCTTC. This encodes CASSLTSGVDNEQFF.

The V gene is TRBV6-5, the J gene TRBJ2-5, with 12 positions matching TRBD1. Per the germline V gene, CDR1 is MNHEY and CDR2 is SVGAGI. CDR3 length equals 15 residues. Unmatched junction bases numbered 11, after V lost 10 bases and J lost 5 bases. This CDR3 is CATGRDRGLGETQYF. The CDR3 DNA reads TGTGCCACCGGACGGGACAGGGGGCTGGGGGAGACCCAGTACTTC.

V is TRBV11-3 and J is TRBJ2-3; D is unclear. CDR1 is SGHNT and CDR2 is YENEEA in the germline V gene. The V end lost 5 bases, the J end lost 0 bases, and 6 bases lay between the germline ends. This CDR3 comprises 13 residues. Here the CDR3 reads CASSVASTDTQYF. CDR3 nucleotides: TGTGCCAGCAGCGTAGCTAGCACAGATACGCAGTATTTT.

This clonotype was observed a handful of times. This chain connects TRBV12-3 or TRBV12-4 to TRBJ2-1; 14 bases match TRBD2. The CDR3 runs to 17 residues. Unmatched junction bases numbered 15, after V lost 5 bases and J lost 12 bases. The CDR3 bases are TGTGCCAGCAGTCCGGGGACTAGCGGGAGCCAATTAATGTCGCAGTTCTTC. Translating it yields CASSPGTSGSQLMSQFF.

V and J are TRBV4-3 and TRBJ1-2; weak D call: TRBD1 (5 bases). Between the trimmed V and J ends, which lost 0 bases and 7 bases, there was a span of 18 bases. This CDR3 contains 16 residues. Per germline, CDR1 LGHNA and CDR2 YSLEER. The DNA for the CDR3 is TGCGCCAGCAGCCAAGAAGTTTTTAGGGGTTCGGGTGGCTACACCTTC. Protein sequence: CASSQEVFRGSGGYTF.

As DNA, the CDR3 is TGTGCCAGTAGTAGCTCTGGGGCCAACGTCCTGACTTTC. Translation: CASSSSGANVLTF. The V and J genes are TRBV19 and TRBJ2-6; no clear D gene. From germline, CDR1 is LNHDA and CDR2 SQIVND (reference sequence). V was clipped by 4 bases and J by 0 bases, with 1 base between them. CDR3 length: 13 residues.

Comment on this clonotype: The CDR3 end shows no conserved phenylalanine or tryptophan, and so a read error is likely. The chain couples TRBV18 to TRBJ1-4; D gene uncertain. V shed 2 bases and J shed 7 bases, with 23 bases lying between them. The CDR3 sequence is 18 residues long. CDR1 is KGHSH, CDR2 LQKENI, per germline. The CDR3 bases are TGTGCCAGCTCACCAATCCGTCTTCCGTCCGCGCTTGGTGAAAAACTGTTTCTT. Its translation: CASSPIRLPSALGEKLFL.

There are many counts of this clonotype. V usage is TRBV6-6 and J usage is TRBJ2-1, with 7 bases lining up with TRBD2. The CDR3 covers 14 residues. J lost 7 bases, V lost 6 bases, and 9 bases had no gene match. Germline CDR1 is MNHNY and CDR2 is SVGAGI (reference sequence). The CDR3 DNA follows: TGTGCCAGCAGCTTGGAGGGAGGGACGAATGAGCAGTTCTTC. Its translation is CASSLEGGTNEQFF.

This chain connects TRBV28 to TRBJ2-1; D is unclear. This CDR3 is built from 12 residues. V was trimmed by 7 bases and J by 6 bases, leaving 10 bases between them. The germline V gene has CDR1 MDHEN and CDR2 SYDVKM. CDR3 amino acids: CASNFPPNEQFF. The CDR3, as DNA: TGTGCCAGCAATTTCCCTCCCAATGAGCAGTTCTTC.

Many counts were recorded for this clonotype. The chain uses TRBV4-3 and TRBJ2-3; 8 bases are shared with TRBD2. The CDR3 extends over 16 amino acids. J gave up 2 bases and V 0 bases, and 4 bases lay outside the gene matches. CDR1 is LGHNA, CDR2 YSLEER, per germline. The CDR3 sequence: CASSQDLAGITDTQYF. The DNA of the CDR3 is TGCGCCAGCAGCCAAGACCTAGCGGGCATCACAGATACGCAGTATTTT.

This chain connects TRBV9 to TRBJ1-2; D remains unclear. The length of the CDR3 is 15 residues. V was shortened by 0 bases and J by 0 bases, with 9 bases between the two germline ends. The germline gives CDR1 SGDLS, CDR2 YYNGEE. The CDR3 is CASSVEAQSNYGYTF. The CDR3 DNA follows: TGTGCCAGCAGCGTAGAGGCACAGTCTAACTATGGCTACACCTTC. Using reference TRBV9 and TRBJ1-2 for the parts outside the CDR3, the full variable domain is DSGVTQTPKHLITATGQRVTLRCSPRSGDLSVYWYQQSLDQGLQFLIQYYNGEERAKGNILERFSAQQFPDLHSELNLSSLELGDSALYFCASSVEAQSNYGYTFGSGTRLTVV.

In this sample, this clonotype turned up many times. The V gene is TRBV6-5, the J gene TRBJ2-1, with 8 bases identical to TRBD1. Germline CDR1 reads MNHEY; CDR2 reads SVGAGI. Losses at the gene ends were 6 bases for V and 8 bases for J; bases not matched to a gene: 9. This CDR3 has 14 amino acids. The CDR3 region is CASSQQGDVDEQFF. The CDR3, as DNA: TGTGCCAGCAGCCAACAGGGGGATGTGGATGAGCAGTTCTTC.

A few counts support this clonotype. The chain has TRBV29-1 and TRBJ2-3; D perhaps matches TRBD2 (6 bases). The CDR3 sequence is 11 residues long. Trimming shortened V by 8 bases and J by 0 bases, and 6 bases separated the two germline ends. Germline CDR1 is SQVTM and CDR2 is ANQGSEA. CDR3 in amino acids: CSSGSTDTQYF. DNA for the CDR3: TGCAGCAGCGGGAGCACAGATACGCAGTATTTT.

V usage is TRBV10-3 and J usage is TRBJ2-7, with 12 bases aligning to TRBD1. The V gene's germline CDR1 is ENHRY and CDR2 SYGVKD. This CDR3 is built from 14 residues. V trimming: 4 bases; J trimming: 5 bases; junction bases outside the gene matches: 3. Here the CDR3 reads CAISVGQGADEQYF. In DNA, the CDR3 is TGTGCCATCAGTGTGGGACAGGGGGCAGACGAGCAGTACTTC.